A selection of T cell receptor beta chains follows, all from one sample in a study of identical twins' blood T cells. TCRdb processed the 5' RACE reads anew with MiXCR; each CDR3 protein has one entry. The table shows 300,000 to 450,000 distinct CDR3 sequences, with about 28% occurring only once. Input material: PBMCs. The receptors derive from a woman aged 18 to 55 in good health. The CDR3 runs from the conserved cysteine through the conserved F or W. D genes are given only for firm matches. Size values are once, few and many counts, or a class for expanded clones, and some rows have none.

d_gene,j_gene,v_gene,abundance,CDR3aa,CDR3nt
.,TRBJ1-1,TRBV7-9,.,CASTPGSTEAFF,TGTGCCAGCACCCCAGGGTCCACTGAAGCTTTCTTT
.,TRBJ1-1,TRBV5-4,few,CAQGGPGTGTEAFF,TGTGCCCAAGGGGGACCGGGCACGGGCACTGAAGCTTTCTTT
.,TRBJ2-1,TRBV5-1,.,CASSLQGLGSYNEQFF,TGCGCCAGCAGCTTGCAGGGATTAGGGTCCTACAATGAGCAGTTCTTC
TRBD2,TRBJ2-3,TRBV6-6,once,CASSGTSWLDTQYF,TGTGCCAGCTCCGGGACTAGTTGGTTAGATACGCAGTATTTT
.,TRBJ2-3,TRBV20-1,few,CSAKNTDTQYF,TGCAGTGCTAAAAACACAGATACGCAGTATTTT
TRBD1,TRBJ1-1,TRBV6-1,few,CASADRVNTEAFF,TGTGCCAGCGCGGACAGGGTGAACACTGAAGCTTTCTTT
TRBD1,TRBJ1-4,TRBV9,.,CASSQTGQGISNEKLFF,TGTGCCAGCAGCCAGACAGGACAGGGGATTTCAAATGAAAAACTGTTTTTT
.,TRBJ2-1,TRBV20-1,many,CSATSSYNEQFF,TGCAGTGCGACGAGCTCCTACAATGAGCAGTTCTTC
.,TRBJ1-4,TRBV7-8,few,CASSLPRAEKLFF,TGTGCCAGCAGCTTACCCAGGGCTGAAAAACTGTTTTTT
TRBD2,TRBJ2-7,TRBV20-1,.,CSANPGLAGSHYEQYF,TGCAGTGCTAACCCGGGACTAGCGGGATCCCATTACGAGCAGTACTTC
.,TRBJ1-1,TRBV3-1,.,CASSGFQMANTEAFF,TGTGCCAGCAGCGGTTTTCAGATGGCGAACACTGAAGCTTTCTTT
.,TRBJ1-1,TRBV19,few,CASSVTGTGNTEAFF,TGTGCCAGTAGTGTCACCGGGACGGGGAACACTGAAGCTTTCTTT
.,TRBJ1-1,TRBV29-1,.,CSVCRVYTEAFF,TGCAGCGTTTGCAGGGTGTACACTGAAGCTTTCTTT
.,TRBJ1-4,TRBV5-1,many,CASSLGTNEKLFF,TGTGCCAGCAGTTTAGGAACTAATGAAAAACTGTTTTTT
.,TRBJ1-1,TRBV29-1,few,CSVAFSRTEAFF,TGCAGCGTTGCCTTTAGCCGGACTGAAGCTTTCTTT
.,TRBJ2-6,TRBV6-6,.,CASSYRRTGSGANVLTF,TGTGCCAGCAGTTACCGTAGGACTGGCTCTGGGGCCAACGTCCTGACTTTC
TRBD1,TRBJ1-1,TRBV12-5,.,CASGLGRQGPNTEAFF,TGTGCTAGTGGTTTGGGGAGACAGGGGCCGAACACTGAAGCTTTCTTT
TRBD2,TRBJ2-1,TRBV20-1,many,CSASPLAVDYNEQFF,TGCAGTGCTAGTCCGCTAGCGGTCGACTACAATGAGCAGTTCTTC
TRBD1,TRBJ2-1,TRBV9,.,CASSPRTGYNEQFF,TGTGCCAGCAGCCCGAGGACAGGCTACAATGAGCAGTTCTTC
.,TRBJ1-1,TRBV12-3/TRBV12-4,few,CASSFTGKSEAFF,TGTGCCAGCAGTTTCACAGGGAAGTCTGAAGCTTTCTTT
.,TRBJ1-5,TRBV2,.,CASRLREVGNQPQHF,TGTGCCAGCAGGTTACGTGAAGTTGGCAATCAGCCCCAGCATTTT
.,TRBJ2-2,TRBV6-4,many,CASSDGNPAPSGELFF,TGTGCCAGCAGTGACGGAAACCCGGCGCCCTCCGGGGAGCTGTTTTTT
.,TRBJ2-1,TRBV20-1,few,CSAQRAISYNEQFF,TGCAGTGCTCAGCGGGCAATCTCCTACAATGAGCAGTTCTTC
.,TRBJ1-5,TRBV20-1,.,CSASARDNQPQHF,TGCAGTGCTAGTGCTCGGGACAATCAGCCCCAGCATTTT
.,TRBJ1-1,TRBV2,.,CASRVWGRFMNTEAFF,TGTGCCAGCAGGGTGTGGGGAAGGTTCATGAACACTGAAGCTTTCTTT
.,TRBJ1-1,TRBV5-1,.,CASSLVSPGVNTEAFF,TGCGCCAGCAGCTTGGTTAGCCCCGGGGTAAACACTGAAGCTTTCTTT
.,TRBJ1-1,TRBV6-2/TRBV6-3,.,CASRKLTAEAFF,TGTGCCAGCAGAAAATTGACGGCTGAAGCTTTCTTT
.,TRBJ2-5,TRBV20-1,many,CSARRGQETQYF,TGCAGTGCTAGACGGGGACAAGAGACCCAGTACTTC
.,TRBJ1-5,TRBV6-2/TRBV6-3,few,CASSPDSRQSRGQPQHF,TGTGCCAGCAGCCCCGATTCGCGACAGTCACGAGGTCAGCCCCAGCATTTT
TRBD2,TRBJ2-3,TRBV2,.,CTSSVPLAGGQSSTDTQYF,TGTACCAGCAGTGTCCCCCTAGCGGGGGGCCAATCTAGCACAGATACGCAGTATTTT
.,TRBJ1-4,TRBV5-8,.,CASSLGQINEKLFF,TGTGCCAGCAGCCTCGGACAGATTAATGAAAAACTGTTTTTT
.,TRBJ1-2,TRBV20-1,.,CCARAGEGYTF,TGCTGTGCTAGAGCGGGGGAAGGCTACACCTTC
.,TRBJ1-5,TRBV20-1,few,CSAPRNSNQPQHF,TGCAGTGCTCCACGGAATAGCAATCAGCCCCAGCATTTT
.,TRBJ2-2,TRBV2,.,CASSQPGELFF,TGTGCCAGCAGTCAACCCGGGGAGCTGTTTTTT
.,TRBJ1-5,TRBV27,few,CASSSNGLGPQHF,TGTGCCAGCAGTTCGAACGGACTTGGGCCCCAGCATTTT
.,TRBJ2-3,TRBV3-1,.,CASSQIDTDTQYF,TGTGCCAGCAGCCAGATAGACACAGATACGCAGTATTTT
.,TRBJ1-5,TRBV6-6,.,CASKTLRGGNQPQHF,TGTGCCAGCAAGACACTCCGGGGTGGCAATCAGCCCCAGCATTTT
.,TRBJ1-2,TRBV20-1,few,CSAISSRGYYGYTF,TGCAGTGCTATCTCCTCGCGGGGCTACTATGGCTACACCTTC
.,TRBJ1-5,TRBV12-5,few,CASQMTGGNQPQHF,TGTGCTAGTCAAATGACAGGCGGCAATCAGCCCCAGCATTTT
.,TRBJ2-1,TRBV20-1,few,CSARVRGYEQFF,TGCAGTGCTAGGGTTCGAGGCTATGAGCAGTTCTTC
TRBD1,TRBJ1-2,TRBV5-1,.,CASSDLTQGNPYGYTF,TGCGCCAGCAGCGACCTAACACAGGGGAATCCATATGGCTACACCTTC
TRBD1,TRBJ1-1,TRBV19,few,CASSTDRGMHTEAFF,TGTGCCAGTAGTACGGACAGGGGTATGCACACTGAAGCTTTCTTT
TRBD2,TRBJ2-3,TRBV5-6,few,CASSLTAGVTDTQYF,TGTGCCAGCAGCTTGACCGCGGGAGTTACAGATACGCAGTATTTT
TRBD1,TRBJ1-4,TRBV3-1,many,CASSSRQGAEKLFF,TGTGCCAGCAGCTCCCGACAGGGGGCTGAAAAACTGTTTTTT
.,TRBJ1-1,TRBV5-1,many,CASSLMTNTEAFF,TGCGCCAGCAGCTTGATGACGAACACTGAAGCTTTCTTT